This T cell receptor (beta chain) was sequenced for a study of cytotoxic CD8 clonotypes in ibrutinib-treated CLL. The V end was cut by 4 bases, the J end by 2 bases, with 11 bases between. Germline V lookup: CDR1 LGHNA, CDR2 YSLEER. The CDR3 is 14 residues long. Profiled with immunoSEQ multiplex PCR; TCRdb holds only in-frame clones, not every one. The table includes around 310,000 clones, about 80% detected once. General study findings and limits: Against age-matched healthy donors, baseline clonality ran higher and tracked circulating CD8+ T-cell counts.

Comments on this clone: The antigen is undetermined.

This sequence was found in a human donor with chronic lymphocytic leukemia. The chain joins TRBV4-3 to TRBJ2-5; the D is unclear. The source material was PBMCs, sampled before ibrutinib treatment. This chain's CDR3 is CASSRGGLQETQYF. Here the CDR3 DNA reads TGCGCCAGCAGCCGCGGTGGATTACAAGAGACCCAGTACTTC.